One sample yielded the 20 T cell receptor beta chains listed below, sequenced in a study of blood T cell repertoires in COVID-19. Assay used: immunoSEQ multiplex PCR; TCRdb lists only in-frame clones, some missing. The sample holds some 130,000 clones; more than 75% are singletons and the top ten take less than 5%. Sequenced material: peripheral blood. These receptors were taken from a man in his fifties or sixties with COVID-19, enrolled during active disease.

This rearrangement joins TRBV18 to TRBJ2-7; D is possibly TRBD1 (6 bases). Germline CDR1 reads KGHSH; CDR2 reads LQKENI. The CDR3 is made up of 15 amino acids. V lost 3 bases and J lost 3, with 15 bases in between. The CDR3 reads CASSPGTGNIYEQYF. As DNA, the CDR3 is TGTGCCAGCTCACCGGGAACAGGGAACATCTACGAGCAGTACTTC.

The chain links TRBV7-2 to TRBJ1-5; TRBD1 might be the D (6 bases). The germline V gene encodes CDR1 SGHTA and CDR2 FQGNSA. Trimming left V 2 bases short and J 7 bases short, with 12 bases between. The CDR3 has 14 residues. CDR3 DNA: TGTGCCAGCAGCTTATCCAGGGGCGAGCAGCCCCAGCATTTT. It yields the protein CASSLSRGEQPQHF.

V usage is TRBV19 and J usage is TRBJ1-2; tentatively, D is TRBD1 (5 bases). The CDR3 covers 13 residues. V was pared by 10 bases and J by 0 bases, with 12 bases between. The germline V gene encodes CDR1 LNHDA and CDR2 SQIVND (reference sequence). CDR3 region: CATTQEANYGYTF. The CDR3 DNA reads as TGTGCCACCACACAGGAAGCTAACTATGGCTACACCTTC.

This rearrangement joins TRBV19 to TRBJ1-6; no definite D call. This CDR3 is 13 amino acids long. The V end was cut by 1 base, the J end by 8 bases, with 6 bases between. CDR1 and CDR2 (germline): LNHDA, SQIVND (reference sequence). For the CDR3, the DNA is TGTGCCAGTAGTATAGGCGGGGATTCACCCCTCCACTTT. As protein: CASSIGGDSPLHF.

The V gene is TRBV12-3 or TRBV12-4, the J gene TRBJ2-5; a possible D gene is TRBD1 (5 bases). The V and J ends lost 1 base and 3 bases respectively, with 6 bases between them. The CDR3 is 13 residues long. The CDR3 DNA sequence: TGTGCCAGCAGTTTAGGCAGGGAAGAGACCCAGTACTTC. It codes for CASSLGREETQYF.

The chain joins TRBV19 to TRBJ1-5, with unresolved D. The CDR3 consists of 15 residues. Trimming stripped 3 bases from V and 3 bases from J, with 12 bases between. CDR1 is LNHDA and CDR2 is SQIVND in the germline V gene (reference sequence). DNA of the CDR3: TGTGCCAGTAGTATCGGCGGGCTCCTCAATCAGCCCCAGCATTTT. It codes for CASSIGGLLNQPQHF.

This clone was found a few times. The V gene is TRBV19, the J gene TRBJ1-5; the D is unclear. CDR3 length: 15 residues. CDR1 is LNHDA, CDR2 SQIVND, per germline (reference sequence). V was clipped by 5 bases and J by 0 bases, with 11 bases between them. CDR3 sequence reads: CASSPRRASNQPQHF. CDR3 bases: TGTGCCAGTAGTCCCCGGCGGGCTAGCAATCAGCCCCAGCATTTT. Drawing the rest from reference TRBV19 and TRBJ1-5, the complete variable domain is DGGITQSPKYLFRKEGQNVTLSCEQNLNHDAMYWYRQDPGQGLRLIYYSQIVNDFQKGDIAEGYSVSREKKESFPLTVTSAQKNPTAFYLCASSPRRASNQPQHFGDGTRLSIL.

The chain uses TRBV10-3 and TRBJ1-1; D not certain. The CDR3 covers 12 residues. Germline V gene sequence: CDR1 ENHRY, CDR2 SYGVKD. V was pared by 0 bases and J by 5 bases, with 4 bases between. The CDR3, as DNA: TGTGCCATCAGTGAGTCGTTAACTGAAGCTTTCTTT. Protein: CAISESLTEAFF.

The chain has TRBV19 and TRBJ2-1; 11 bases agree with TRBD2. Trimming cost V 5 bases and J 7 bases; bases outside gene matches: 4. CDR1 is LNHDA, CDR2 SQIVND, per germline (reference sequence). This CDR3 is built from 14 residues. The CDR3 bases are TGTGCCAGTAGTCCGGGACTAGCGGCTAATGAGCAGTTCTTC. Its translation is CASSPGLAANEQFF.

The V gene is TRBV11-2, the J gene TRBJ2-5; possible D gene TRBD2, 6 bases. From germline, CDR1 is SGHAT and CDR2 FQNNGV. CDR3 size: 16 residues. Deletions cut 0 bases from V and 4 bases from J, with 15 bases between. This chain's CDR3 is CASSLDLVGGLETQYF. The CDR3 DNA follows: TGTGCCAGCAGCTTAGATCTGGTGGGAGGATTAGAGACCCAGTACTTC. Drawing the rest from reference TRBV11-2 and TRBJ2-5, the complete variable domain is EAGVAQSPRYKIIEKRQSVAFWCNPISGHATLYWYQQILGQGPKLLIQFQNNGVVDDSQLPKDRFSAERLKGVDSTLKIQPAKLEDSAVYLCASSLDLVGGLETQYFGPGTRLLVL.

The chain employs TRBV11-3 and TRBJ2-4; 11 bases match TRBD2. This CDR3 spans 15 amino acids. CDR1 is SGHNT, CDR2 YENEEA, per germline. J was trimmed by 10 bases and V by 5 bases; bases with no gene match: 10. The CDR3 sequence: CASSHGGTSGIIQYF. In DNA, the CDR3 is TGTGCCAGCAGCCACGGGGGGACTAGCGGTATTATTCAGTACTTC.

CDR3 in amino acids: CASSGGTGAGNTIYF. In DNA, the CDR3 is TGTGCCAGCAGCGGAGGGACAGGGGCTGGAAACACCATATATTTT. The gene calls are TRBV9 and TRBJ1-3, with 10 bases identical to TRBD1. Germline V gene data show CDR1 as SGDLS and CDR2 as YYNGEE. V shed 3 bases and J 2 bases; nucleotides not matched to a gene: 2. CDR3 length equals 15 residues.

This chain uses TRBV2 with TRBJ2-3; 11 bases agree with TRBD2. This CDR3 has 16 amino acids. The germline V gene has CDR1 SNHLY and CDR2 FYNNEI. Germline trimming cut 6 bases from V and 0 bases from J; bases unmatched to any gene: 5. CDR3 loop: CASRSLAGASTDTQYF. DNA of the CDR3: TGTGCCAGCAGGTCACTAGCGGGGGCTAGCACAGATACGCAGTATTTT.

The chain uses TRBV9 and TRBJ1-2; D perhaps matches TRBD1 (6 bases). Trimming pared 0 bases from V and 7 bases from J, leaving 13 bases between. CDR1 SGDLS and CDR2 YYNGEE come from the germline V gene. The length of the CDR3 is 14 residues. The CDR3 sequence: CASSVATGFSGYTF. CDR3 coding DNA: TGTGCCAGCAGCGTAGCTACAGGGTTTAGTGGCTACACCTTC.

The chain uses TRBV27 and TRBJ2-1; 8 bases fit TRBD2. Germline CDR1 is MNHEY and CDR2 is SMNVEV (reference sequence). V gave up 2 bases and J gave up 4 bases; unmatched junction bases: 4. The CDR3 spans 15 residues. Here the CDR3 DNA reads TGTGCCAGCAGTTTAAGCGGGAGAGGGTACAATGAGCAGTTCTTC. Encoded protein: CASSLSGRGYNEQFF.

The CDR3 bases are TGTGCCAGCAGCGTCGACAGCTCTGGAAACACCATATATTTT. This codes for CASSVDSSGNTIYF. The chain combines TRBV9 with TRBJ1-3; D is perhaps TRBD1 (5 bases). V gave up 2 bases and J gave up 0 bases, with 6 bases separating them. Germline-derived CDR1 and CDR2 are SGDLS and YYNGEE. CDR3 length: 14 amino acids. Together with reference TRBV9 and TRBJ1-3, the CDR3 gives the full variable domain: DSGVTQTPKHLITATGQRVTLRCSPRSGDLSVYWYQQSLDQGLQFLIQYYNGEERAKGNILERFSAQQFPDLHSELNLSSLELGDSALYFCASSVDSSGNTIYFGEGSWLTVV.

This clone was counted between two and nine times. This chain uses TRBV10-2 with TRBJ2-7; 14 nucleotides match TRBD2. The CDR3 spans 17 residues. After removal of 8 bases from V and 2 bases from J, the junction contained 11 bases not matched to a gene. CDR1 is WSHSY and CDR2 is SAAADI in the germline V gene. The CDR3 coding sequence is TGCGCCAGCCGACTAGCGGGAGGGTCGGACAATCCCTACGAGCAGTACTTC. Translating it yields CASRLAGGSDNPYEQYF.

This rearrangement joins TRBV11-3 to TRBJ2-7; D call uncertain. The germline CDR1 and CDR2 sequences are SGHNT and YENEEA. The CDR3 is 14 amino acids. Trimming cost V 2 bases and J 2 bases, with 10 bases left between them. The CDR3 bases are TGTGCCAGCAGCTTAAGTCTTGACACCTACGAGCAGTACTTC. Its translation: CASSLSLDTYEQYF. The complete variable domain, with remaining parts taken from reference TRBV11-3 and TRBJ2-7, reads EAGVVQSPRYKIIEKKQPVAFWCNPISGHNTLYWYLQNLGQGPELLIRYENEEAVDDSQLPKDRFSAERLKGVDSTLKIQPAELGDSAVYLCASSLSLDTYEQYFGPGTRLTVT.

V is TRBV10-1 and J is TRBJ1-1, with D possibly being TRBD1 (6 bases). The germline V gene has CDR1 WNHNN and CDR2 SYGVQD (reference sequence). The CDR3 extends over 15 amino acids. V lost 3 bases and J 2 bases, leaving 13 bases between the germline ends. The CDR3, as DNA: TGCGCCAGCAGTGATTTCAGGGGACCCAACACTGAAGCTTTCTTT. The encoded protein is CASSDFRGPNTEAFF.

V and J are TRBV28 and TRBJ1-5; the match to TRBD1 covers 10 bases. Germline V gene data show CDR1 as MDHEN and CDR2 as SYDVKM. J gave up 0 bases and V 2 bases, and 4 bases lay outside the gene matches. The CDR3 is 17 residues long. The CDR3 DNA follows: TGTGCCAGCAGTTTACCGGGACAGGGGTATAGCAATCAGCCCCAGCATTTT. Translation: CASSLPGQGYSNQPQHF. Variable domain in full (rest from reference TRBV28 and TRBJ1-5): DVKVTQSSRYLVKRTGEKVFLECVQDMDHENMFWYRQDPGLGLRLIYFSYDVKMKEKGDIPEGYSVSREKKERFSLILESASTNQTSMYLCASSLPGQGYSNQPQHFGDGTRLSIL.